The rows below give T cell receptor beta chains drawn from one sample of a study of identical twins. A single record per CDR3 protein comes from TCRdb applying MiXCR to the 5' RACE reads. The sample holds 400,000 to 600,000 distinct CDR3 sequences, more than 20% seen once. The same sample was also used in a study of yellow fever vaccine responses in identical twins.

The sample taken for sequencing was CD4+ T cells sorted from blood. All receptors come from a woman aged 18-29 years in good health. CDR3s include the opening cysteine and the closing phenylalanine or tryptophan. Fields, in order: V gene, J gene, D gene, clone size, CDR3 DNA, CDR3 protein. A D gene is named only where the DNA matches it firmly. Rows may omit the clone size; those that give it use once, few, many or a size class.

TRBV24-1	TRBJ2-1	-	-	TGTGCTTCCGGACGGGGTTACAATGAGCAGTTCTTC	CASGRGYNEQFF
TRBV28	TRBJ1-1	-	few	TGTGCCAGCAGTTTTGAGGTGGCGGGGGACACTGAAGCTTTCTTT	CASSFEVAGDTEAFF
TRBV7-2	TRBJ2-3	-	-	TGTGCCAGCAGCTCTAGGGCGGTAATAGATACGCAGTATTTT	CASSSRAVIDTQYF
TRBV11-3	TRBJ2-5	TRBD1	few	TGTGCCAGCAGCTTAGCCGGACAGGGTCCGACGGAGACCCAGTACTTC	CASSLAGQGPTETQYF
TRBV12-3/TRBV12-4	TRBJ2-7	TRBD2	-	TGTGCCAGCTGGAGGACTAGCGGGAGGGCCGGGTCCTACGAGCAGTACTTC	CASWRTSGRAGSYEQYF
TRBV2	TRBJ2-2	TRBD1	-	TGTGCCAGCGAATCGGACAGGGGGAAATCTGGGGAGCTGTTTTTT	CASESDRGKSGELFF
TRBV9	TRBJ2-3	-	-	TGTGCCAGCAGCGTTAGCGCCAGCACAGATACGCAGTATTTT	CASSVSASTDTQYF
TRBV7-3	TRBJ2-2	-	-	TGTGCCAGCAGCCGCCAAAACATGGGGGCGCGGACCGGGGAGCTGTTTTTT	CASSRQNMGARTGELFF
TRBV2	TRBJ2-1	-	-	TGTGCCAGCAGCCCCATTGGAGAGCAGTTCTTC	CASSPIGEQFF
TRBV7-9	TRBJ1-4	-	-	TGTGCCAGCAGTAAATCCAGGGCAACTAATGAAAAACTGTTTTTT	CASSKSRATNEKLFF
TRBV24-1	TRBJ1-1	TRBD1	few	TGTGCCACCAGTGAACCGGGACAGAGAATTTTCTTT	CATSEPGQRIFF
TRBV4-1	TRBJ2-7	-	-	TGCGCCAGCAGAAGCCAGGGCAGCCAGGAATACGAGCAGTACTTC	CASRSQGSQEYEQYF
TRBV27	TRBJ1-3	-	-	TGTGCCAGCAGTTTATCGAGGGGAAACACCATATATTTT	CASSLSRGNTIYF
TRBV7-2	TRBJ2-5	-	-	TGTGCCAGCAGCTTAGGGCCGACAGGAGGCCAAGAGACCCAGTACTTC	CASSLGPTGGQETQYF
TRBV5-1	TRBJ1-6	-	-	TGCGCCAGCAGCATCCTGGGAGTCTCCTATAATTCACCCCTCCACTTT	CASSILGVSYNSPLHF
TRBV12-3/TRBV12-4	TRBJ2-2	TRBD1	few	TGTGCCAGCAGCCAAGGGACAGACACCGGGGAGCTGTTTTTT	CASSQGTDTGELFF
TRBV5-6	TRBJ2-7	TRBD2	-	TGTGCCAGCAGCTTCCGTCGGAGACCGACTAGCGGGAGAACCTACGAGCAGTACTTC	CASSFRRRPTSGRTYEQYF
TRBV7-2	TRBJ2-5	TRBD2	-	TGTGCCAGCAGCACCCGGACTAGGTACCAAGAGACCCAGTACTTC	CASSTRTRYQETQYF
TRBV10-3	TRBJ2-3	-	few	TGTGCCATCAGAATATCAGGGGGGGGCACAGATACGCAGTATTTT	CAIRISGGGTDTQYF
TRBV5-5	TRBJ2-3	TRBD2	-	TGTGCCAGCAGCTCATTGGGGGGACTAGGAAGGGATACGCAGTATTTT	CASSSLGGLGRDTQYF
TRBV29-1	TRBJ2-7	TRBD2	-	TGCAGCGTTGGCGGGACTAGCTACGAGCAGTACTTC	CSVGGTSYEQYF
TRBV6-4	TRBJ1-5	-	-	TGTGCCAGCAGTGACGTCCCTTTTGCCCATAGCAATCAGCCCCAGCATTTT	CASSDVPFAHSNQPQHF
TRBV18	TRBJ2-1	TRBD2	few	TGTGCCAGCTCACTTATTCGGACTAGCGGAAAAACCTACAATGAGCAGTTCTTC	CASSLIRTSGKTYNEQFF
TRBV28	TRBJ1-5	-	-	TGTGCCAGCAAGAGGGCCCCTTGGAATCAGCCCCAGCATTTT	CASKRAPWNQPQHF
TRBV12-3/TRBV12-4	TRBJ1-5	TRBD1	few	TGTGCCAGCAGTTTAGCGGGACAGGGCTATCAGCCCCAGCATTTT	CASSLAGQGYQPQHF
TRBV5-1	TRBJ2-1	-	few	TGCGCCAGCAGCTTGTTATCCCAGAGTTCCTACAATGAGCAGTTCTTC	CASSLLSQSSYNEQFF
TRBV27	TRBJ2-2	TRBD2	few	TGTGCCAGCAGTTTGACCCTAGCGGGCACCGGGGAGCTGTTTTTT	CASSLTLAGTGELFF
TRBV20-1	TRBJ2-1	-	few	TGCAGTGCTAGAAGCCCGACTGTTTACAATGAGCAGTTCTTC	CSARSPTVYNEQFF
TRBV6-5	TRBJ1-6	TRBD1	-	TGTGCCAGCAGTTACTCGACTCGGACAGGGGTATCACCCCTCCACTTT	CASSYSTRTGVSPLHF
TRBV3-1	TRBJ2-1	TRBD2	few	TGTGCCAGCAGCCAAGGGGGACTAGCGGGAGATCTCTACAATGAGCAGTTCTTC	CASSQGGLAGDLYNEQFF
TRBV7-3	TRBJ2-1	TRBD2	-	TGTGCCAGCAGCTCATCCGGGACTAGCCCCAACAATGAGCAGTTCTTC	CASSSSGTSPNNEQFF
TRBV5-1	TRBJ2-3	-	-	TGCGCCAGCAGCGCGTCGGGCTATTCAGTGGATACGCAGTATTTT	CASSASGYSVDTQYF
TRBV12-3/TRBV12-4	TRBJ2-5	TRBD2	many	TGTGCCAGCAGCCTAGCGGGACCTAATCCGTACCAAGAGACCCAGTACTTC	CASSLAGPNPYQETQYF
TRBV12-3/TRBV12-4	TRBJ2-7	-	few	TGTGCCAGCAGATCCACAGTAGCCTACGAGCAGTACTTC	CASRSTVAYEQYF
TRBV6-1	TRBJ2-7	TRBD2	few	TGTGCCAGCAGTGTTAGCGGGAGTCCCTACGAGCAGTACTTC	CASSVSGSPYEQYF
TRBV11-2	TRBJ2-3	-	-	TGTGCCAGCAGCCTAGATTGGGATACGCAGTATTTT	CASSLDWDTQYF
TRBV5-1	TRBJ2-7	-	-	TGCGCCAGCAGCATGACAGCGAACCCCTACGAGCAGTACTTC	CASSMTANPYEQYF
TRBV6-1	TRBJ1-1	-	few	TGTGCCAGCAGTCCCCGGGGACCGAACACTGAAGCTTTCTTT	CASSPRGPNTEAFF
TRBV5-1	TRBJ2-2	TRBD2	many	TGCGCCAGCAGCTTGTTGACTAGCGGTACCGGGGAGCTGTTTTTT	CASSLLTSGTGELFF
TRBV24-1	TRBJ2-3	-	-	TGTGCCACCAGTGATTCAGGGGCCGGTTCGGATACGCAGTATTTT	CATSDSGAGSDTQYF
TRBV10-3	TRBJ2-5	TRBD2	-	TGTGCCATCAGTGATGCTAGCGGGGGTGAGACCCAGTACTTC	CAISDASGGETQYF
TRBV29-1	TRBJ2-3	-	-	TGCAGCGTTACGACAGTCGGCACAGATACGCAGTATTTT	CSVTTVGTDTQYF
TRBV24-1	TRBJ2-1	TRBD2	few	TGTGCCACCAGTGATGGAAGGACTAGCGGATACAATGAGCAGTTCTTC	CATSDGRTSGYNEQFF
TRBV15	TRBJ1-5	TRBD1	few	TGTGCCACCAGCAGAGTCGCACAGGGGGCCGGACAGCCCCAGCATTTT	CATSRVAQGAGQPQHF
TRBV19	TRBJ1-5	-	once	TGTGCCAGTAGTATTGTGGCTCCAAATCAGCCCCAGCATTTT	CASSIVAPNQPQHF
TRBV6-1	TRBJ1-5	TRBD1	-	TGTGCCAGCAGCGGGACAGGGTTCGGCAATCAGCCCCAGCATTTT	CASSGTGFGNQPQHF
TRBV11-2	TRBJ2-1	TRBD2	-	TGTGCCAGCAGCCGACTAGCGGGGATGATTTACAATGAGCAGTTCTTC	CASSRLAGMIYNEQFF
TRBV6-2/TRBV6-3	TRBJ2-5	TRBD2	-	TGTGCCAGCAGTTACCCCGGACTAGCGGGACAAGAGACCCAGTACTTC	CASSYPGLAGQETQYF
TRBV29-1	TRBJ1-1	-	-	TGCAGCGTTGCAGGGCACACTGAAGCTTTCTTT	CSVAGHTEAFF